This TCR beta chain is drawn from a study of early T cells in non-severe SARS-CoV-2 infection (dated by TCRdb to about 2021). Background on the whole study: Because TCR sequencing was done on bulk RNA from unsorted whole blood, the alpha and beta chains could not be paired. The paper's findings and limits, for the study overall: VDJdb matching was skewed toward anti-spike CD8 responses and likely underestimated virus-specific expansions, missing private and CD4 specificities.

The V end gives up 0 bases and the J end 4 bases, leaving 8 bases in the junction not matched to a gene. For CDR1 and CDR2, the germline V gene (reference sequence) lists LGHDT and YNNKEL. Reading from cysteine to phenylalanine, the CDR3 counts 17 amino acids. Only the CDR3 DNA stays, 51 bases, in frame from base 1. Set within a cohort of healthcare workers in London, UK, this nested case-control study involved weekly PCR testing of nasopharyngeal swabs along with blood sampling. Healthcare workers were enrolled in the week of the UK lockdown, from 23 to 31 March 2020, and were followed every week for up to about 16 weeks. This clonotype has more than one count but fewer than ten. Its recognized antigen is unknown. One base away there is no much larger clone; base qualities are not given. Libraries were constructed by 5' RACE. Sequencing took place on a NextSeq 500. Unique molecular identifiers were attached to individual cDNA molecules in the TCR library protocol so that sequencing error and PCR bias could be corrected. TCR alpha and beta chains were both sequenced, and the abundances of alpha and beta sequences in each sample were closely correlated with each other. In the original analysis: Decombinator V4 was used to perform V gene, J gene and CDR3 annotation of TCR sequences. Expanded TCRs were defined as changing significantly between any two time points under a Poisson model with p below 0.0001. Abundances of TCRs were expressed as counts per million after normalisation to the total number of TCRs sequenced in each sample. TRAV1-2 paired with TRAJ12, TRAJ20 or TRAJ33 defined MAIT TCRs, while TRAV10 paired with TRAJ18 defined iNKT TCRs. VDJdb, accessed 1 November 2021, was searched for CMV, EBV and SARS-CoV-2 annotated TCRs, excluding TCRs annotated for multiple antigens. The public sequencing data were trimmed at Q25 with fastp and processed into clonotypes with MiXCR by TCRdb, which kept only in-frame beta chains. Rows are unified per CDR3 protein, each entry keeping the most common DNA and genes. For this entry, the V and J calls and clone size follow TCRdb and not the study's own pipeline. Present in this sample are tens of thousands of distinct CDR3 sequences, 13% of which were seen just once. The biggest ten clones account for about 8% of the sample.

The sample consisted of whole blood. The clonotype originates from an adult who was a healthcare worker with PCR-confirmed SARS-CoV-2 infection or an uninfected control (not recorded which). The chain couples TRBV3-1 to TRBJ2-2; 7 middle bases align to TRBD2. The DNA sequence is TGTGCCAGCAGCCAAGATGTGACTAGCAGGACCACCGGGGAGCTGTTTTTT. It translates as CASSQDVTSRTTGELFF.